A single sample is the source of the 13 T cell receptor beta chains below, sequenced in a study of molecular identifiers for immune sequencing clone quantification. Each CDR3 protein gets one entry after TCRdb re-called the PCR reads with MiXCR. The sample comprises approximately 550,000 distinct CDR3 sequences, about 25% of which are singletons, and around 0.8% rests with the top ten. The sequenced sample was naive CD8+ T cells from blood, with Jurkat cell RNA spiked in. Subset meaning: FACS-sorted CD8+CD4-CCR7+CD45RA+ naive T cells. The receptor source for this set is a human donor in good health. Some libraries in this study had Jurkat cell RNA spiked in.

There are a few counts of this clonotype. This chain joins TRBV4-3 and TRBJ2-3; 8 positions match TRBD2. Germline CDR1 reads LGHNA; CDR2 reads YSLEER. Trimming cost V 3 bases and J 0 bases; bases outside gene matches: 5. The length of the CDR3 is 16 residues. The CDR3 protein is CASSQNSGASTDTQYF. CDR3 coding DNA: TGCGCCAGCAGCCAGAATAGCGGGGCCAGCACAGATACGCAGTATTTT.

This clonotype was counted only a few times. J is TRBJ2-4 and V is TRBV12-3 or TRBV12-4; 7 nucleotides match TRBD2. The CDR3 spans 19 residues. J lost 0 bases, V lost 5 bases, and 16 bases had no gene match. CDR3 in amino acids: CASSPFLIGGEGAKNIQYF. CDR3 nucleotides: TGTGCCAGCAGTCCGTTCCTAATAGGAGGGGAGGGAGCCAAAAACATTCAGTACTTC.

About this clonotype: A read error may be the cause here, since a much bigger clone is one base away. This sequence joins TRBV4-1 and TRBJ2-7, with D unclear. Per germline, CDR1 MGHRA and CDR2 YSYEKL. CDR3 length: 13 residues. The CDR3 spells CASSQGRSYAQYF. The CDR3 DNA is TGCGCCAGCAGCCAGGGCCGATCCTACGCGCAGTACTTC.

The gene calls are TRBV4-1 and TRBJ1-1; TRBD1 matches 11 bases. Germline lookup yields CDR1 MGHRA and CDR2 YSYEKL. This CDR3 comprises 14 residues. The junction had 3 bases not matched to a gene; V was cut back by 3 bases and J by 6 bases. CDR3 loop: CASSHGDRGSEAFF. DNA for the CDR3: TGCGCCAGCAGCCACGGGGACAGGGGGTCTGAAGCTTTCTTT.

This clonotype was observed at least ten times. V gene TRBV7-3 combines with J gene TRBJ2-3; tentatively, D is TRBD2 (5 bases). The germline V and J ends were trimmed by 0 bases and 4 bases, with 8 bases remaining between them. The CDR3 is 14 amino acids. Germline lookup yields CDR1 SGHTA and CDR2 FQGTGA. CDR3 loop: CASSLTFGADTQYF. The DNA of the CDR3 is TGTGCCAGCAGCTTAACGTTCGGGGCAGATACGCAGTATTTT.

In the case of this clonotype: A clone one base away is much larger, so this may be a read error. The final CDR3 position lacks the conserved phenylalanine or tryptophan, pointing to a likely read error. The chain joins TRBV4-1 to TRBJ1-5; no reliable D call. Looked up from germline, CDR1 is MGHRA and CDR2 is YSYEKL. The V end lost 0 bases, the J end lost 5 bases, and 14 bases lay between the germline ends. The CDR3 sequence is 16 residues long. The CDR3 loop is CASSQEIGSRDQPQHI. The CDR3 nucleotides are TGCGCCAGCAGCCAAGAGATTGGGTCAAGAGATCAGCCCCAGCATATT.

This chain uses TRBV4-1 with TRBJ1-5; 7 positions match TRBD1. Germline-derived CDR1 and CDR2 are MGHRA and YSYEKL. This CDR3 spans 15 amino acids. V dropped 1 base and J dropped 6; count of bases not matched to a gene: 6. DNA for the CDR3: TGCGCCAGCAGCCAAGGACAGGGTAGCCTTCAGCCCCAGCATTTT. It translates to CASSQGQGSLQPQHF.

This clonotype showed up many times. V usage is TRBV30 and J usage is TRBJ2-1; a weak D match, TRBD1 (5 bases). There are 13 residues in the CDR3. The V gene lost 5 bases and the J gene lost 5 bases, with 13 bases spanning the gap. Per the germline V gene, CDR1 is GTSNPN and CDR2 is SVGIG (reference sequence). The CDR3 loop reads CAWGAARHNEQFF. The CDR3 nucleotides are TGTGCCTGGGGGGCAGCCCGACACAATGAGCAGTTCTTC.

This sequence joins TRBV11-2 and TRBJ2-1; D might be TRBD2 (5 bases). CDR3 length: 12 amino acids. Germline loops: CDR1 SGHAT, CDR2 FQNNGV. V was trimmed by 2 bases and J by 9 bases, leaving 8 bases between them. DNA for the CDR3: TGTGCCAGCAGCTTAAACAGCGGTGAGCAGTTCTTC. This codes for CASSLNSGEQFF.

This clonotype is a singleton in its sample. The junction departs from germline at one end; a sequencing error may be responsible. The chain has TRBV28 and TRBJ2-7; D is tentatively TRBD1 or TRBD2 (7 bases each). Germline assignment: CDR1 MDHEN and CDR2 SYDVKM. The CDR3 contains 15 residues. In DNA, the CDR3 is TGTGCCAGCAGTTTCAGGGGGGGCAGGTCCTACGCGCAGTACTTC. It is translated as CASSFRGGRSYAQYF.

The chain couples TRBV30 to TRBJ2-7; D is possibly TRBD1 or TRBD2 (6 bases each). This CDR3 contains 16 residues. Germline lookup yields CDR1 GTSNPN and CDR2 SVGIG (reference sequence). Trimming pared 0 bases from V and 2 bases from J, leaving 17 bases between. DNA for the CDR3: TGTGCCTGGAGTGTACGTGGGGGGCGGACAACCTACGAGCAGTACTTC. It is translated as CAWSVRGGRTTYEQYF.

The V and J genes are TRBV27 and TRBJ1-5; no clear D gene. Looked up from germline, CDR1 is MNHEY and CDR2 is SMNVEV (reference sequence). This CDR3 region has 14 residues. V was pared by 5 bases and J by 1 base, with 9 bases between. CDR3 protein: CASSLHSSNQPQHF. The CDR3, as DNA: TGTGCCAGCAGTCTTCATTCCAGCAATCAGCCCCAGCATTTT.

This clonotype was recorded at least ten times. The chain links TRBV7-6 to TRBJ2-3; no definite D call. The CDR3 covers 14 residues. Trimming took off 3 bases at V and 2 bases at J, with 9 bases between the two ends. Germline V lookup: CDR1 SGHVS, CDR2 FNYEAQ. The CDR3: CASSLGSVTDTQYF. The CDR3 DNA reads as TGTGCCAGCAGCTTGGGCTCGGTCACAGATACGCAGTATTTT.